This T cell receptor beta chain was retrieved from a study of blood T cells in healthy people across ages. A second PCR of 7 to 11 cycles used a sample-barcoded 5' primer and a J-beta primer mix. TCRdb reprocessed the 5' RACE reads with MiXCR, giving one entry per CDR3 protein. The sample records fewer than 2 million distinct CDR3 sequences, 30% to 40% being singletons. The V end lost 2 bases, the J end lost 5 bases, and 16 bases lay between the germline ends. The CDR3 spans 15 residues. The germline CDR1 and CDR2 sequences are SGHDT and YYEEEE. The V call is TRBV5-6, the J call TRBJ2-5; possible D gene TRBD2, 5 bases. The clonotype comes from a human donor in good health. Sample: blood. The CDR3 loop is CASSFSPRRGETQYF. CDR3 bases: TGTGCCAGCAGCTTCTCCCCCAGGAGAGGGGAGACCCAGTACTTC.